Included here is one T cell receptor beta chain sequence, with context. These data originate in a study of blood T cell repertoires in COVID-19. The CDR3 is 13 residues long. V gave up 3 bases and J gave up 7 bases, with 13 bases separating them. CDR1 SGHAT and CDR2 FQNNGV come from the germline V gene. Data came from immunoSEQ multiplex PCR; TCRdb stores just in-frame clones and leaves some out. This table has roughly 250,000 clones, approximately 80% appearing once. The gene calls are TRBV11-2 and TRBJ2-7; D may be TRBD2 (5 bases). Sequencing used peripheral blood. This receptor was identified in a middle-aged woman with active or convalescent COVID-19. Here the CDR3 reads CASSFRPSGEQYF. The CDR3 DNA sequence: TGTGCCAGCAGCTTCAGGCCCTCGGGGGAGCAGTACTTC. Using reference TRBV11-2 and TRBJ2-7 for the parts outside the CDR3, the full variable domain is EAGVAQSPRYKIIEKRQSVAFWCNPISGHATLYWYQQILGQGPKLLIQFQNNGVVDDSQLPKDRFSAERLKGVDSTLKIQPAKLEDSAVYLCASSFRPSGEQYFGPGTRLTVT.